The rows below give T cell receptor beta chains drawn from one sample of a study of Graves' ophthalmopathy and Graves' hyperthyroidism. TCRdb re-analysed the multiplex PCR reads in MiXCR, keeping a single row per CDR3 protein. The profile shows about 740,000 distinct CDR3 sequences, roughly two fifths of them singletons. The sequencing input was peripheral blood. The receptors here all came from an adult man with Graves' ophthalmopathy. Both conserved end residues are part of each CDR3. A D gene is named only where the DNA matches it firmly. A row's size may be missing; if present it is once, few, many or a size class.

V: TRBV29-1
size: many
J: TRBJ2-7
D: NA
CDR3: CSVSTGRSYEQYF
DNA: TGCAGCGTTTCTACAGGGAGATCCTACGAGCAGTACTTC

V: TRBV7-9
size: NA
J: TRBJ1-1
D: TRBD1
CDR3: CASSLTRTGSKAFF
DNA: TGTGCCAGCAGCTTAACTCGGACAGGGAGCAAAGCTTTCTTT

V: TRBV6-5
size: NA
J: TRBJ1-2
D: NA
CDR3: CASSWTWSYGYTF
DNA: TGTGCCAGCAGTTGGACGTGGAGCTATGGCTACACCTTC

V: TRBV29-1
size: NA
J: TRBJ1-1
D: TRBD1
CDR3: CSGTGGDRVNTEAFF
DNA: TGCAGCGGAACTGGGGGGGACAGGGTGAACACTGAAGCTTTCTTT

V: TRBV5-1
size: many
J: TRBJ1-2
D: TRBD1
CDR3: CASSYGQGGYTF
DNA: TGCGCCAGCAGTTATGGACAGGGCGGCTACACCTTC

V: TRBV10-3
size: NA
J: TRBJ2-6
D: TRBD1
CDR3: CASSTWTGEEGANVLTF
DNA: TGTGCCAGCAGTACCTGGACAGGCGAAGAAGGGGCCAACGTCCTGACTTTC

V: TRBV6-1
size: many
J: TRBJ1-5
D: TRBD1
CDR3: CASSGQGKVKPQHF
DNA: TGTGCCAGCAGTGGACAGGGGAAGGTGAAGCCCCAGCATTTT

V: TRBV20-1
size: once
J: TRBJ1-2
D: NA
CDR3: CSAPEGGRGNYGYTF
DNA: TGCAGTGCTCCCGAGGGGGGGCGCGGAAACTATGGCTACACCTTC

V: TRBV29-1
size: many
J: TRBJ1-1
D: NA
CDR3: CSVRDRYTEAFF
DNA: TGCAGCGTTCGAGACAGATACACTGAAGCTTTCTTT

V: TRBV10-3
size: NA
J: TRBJ1-4
D: TRBD1
CDR3: CAIKNRGNVLNEKLFF
DNA: TGTGCCATCAAGAACAGGGGGAACGTTCTTAATGAAAAACTGTTTTTT

V: TRBV7-9
size: once
J: TRBJ2-5
D: NA
CDR3: CASSRGYGQETQYF
DNA: TGCGCCAGCAGCAGAGGGTACGGCCAAGAGACCCAGTACTTC

V: TRBV20-1
size: many
J: TRBJ2-5
D: NA
CDR3: CSGEEAGGETQYF
DNA: TGCAGCGGGGAAGAGGCGGGTGGGGAGACCCAGTACTTC

V: TRBV10-3
size: once
J: TRBJ1-1
D: TRBD1
CDR3: CAISQTGEGTEAFF
DNA: TGTGCCATCAGCCAGACAGGGGAAGGCACTGAAGCTTTCTTT

V: TRBV2
size: NA
J: TRBJ2-7
D: NA
CDR3: CASTKRTGTSHEQYF
DNA: TGTGCCAGCACTAAACGGACGGGGACCTCCCACGAGCAGTACTTC

V: TRBV7-2
size: NA
J: TRBJ2-1
D: NA
CDR3: CASSLINEQFF
DNA: TGTGCCAGCAGCTTGATCAATGAGCAGTTCTTC

V: TRBV6-1
size: few
J: TRBJ1-2
D: NA
CDR3: CASTLLTGAGYTF
DNA: TGTGCCAGCACCCTTCTGACGGGGGCAGGCTACACCTTC

V: TRBV24-1
size: once
J: TRBJ1-5
D: TRBD1
CDR3: CATSESPGTGDQPQHF
DNA: TGTGCCACCAGTGAATCCCCAGGGACAGGGGATCAGCCCCAGCATTTT

V: TRBV7-6
size: many
J: TRBJ2-2
D: NA
CDR3: CASSPIAHNTGELFF
DNA: TGTGCCAGCAGCCCAATAGCGCACAACACCGGGGAGCTGTTTTTT

V: TRBV7-8
size: few
J: TRBJ2-7
D: TRBD2
CDR3: CASSSLGLAGTSSYEQYF
DNA: TGTGCCAGCAGCTCGCTTGGACTAGCGGGAACGAGCTCCTACGAGCAGTACTTC

V: TRBV7-3
size: NA
J: TRBJ1-2
D: TRBD1
CDR3: CASSSLPGTGGWYGYTF
DNA: TGTGCCAGCAGCTCCTTGCCGGGGACAGGGGGCTGGTATGGCTACACCTTC

V: TRBV25-1
size: NA
J: TRBJ2-7
D: TRBD1
CDR3: CASSPMLDRDSWTYEQYF
DNA: TGTGCCAGCAGTCCGATGCTTGACAGGGACAGCTGGACCTACGAGCAGTACTTC

V: TRBV2
size: few
J: TRBJ2-3
D: NA
CDR3: CASSEARDTQYF
DNA: TGTGCCAGCAGTGAAGCACGAGATACGCAGTATTTT

V: TRBV7-2
size: few
J: TRBJ2-7
D: NA
CDR3: CASSKTRVDPYEQYF
DNA: TGTGCCAGCAGCAAAACCAGGGTGGATCCCTACGAGCAGTACTTC

V: TRBV9
size: few
J: TRBJ1-3
D: NA
CDR3: CASSLSRDGNTIYF
DNA: TGTGCCAGCAGCCTAAGCCGCGACGGAAACACCATATATTTT

V: TRBV5-1
size: NA
J: TRBJ2-2
D: NA
CDR3: CAARRGSNTGELFF
DNA: TGCGCCGCCCGAAGAGGTTCGAACACCGGGGAGCTGTTTTTT

V: TRBV9
size: NA
J: TRBJ2-7
D: NA
CDR3: CASSDEDGRSYEQYF
DNA: TGTGCCAGCAGCGACGAAGACGGGCGCTCCTACGAGCAGTACTTC

V: TRBV10-3
size: NA
J: TRBJ1-1
D: TRBD1
CDR3: CASSDNRGLNTEAFF
DNA: TGTGCCAGCAGCGATAACAGGGGATTGAACACTGAAGCTTTCTTT

V: TRBV15
size: NA
J: TRBJ2-6
D: NA
CDR3: CATSMGRTSGANVLTF
DNA: TGTGCCACCAGTATGGGACGGACGTCTGGGGCCAACGTCCTGACTTTC

V: TRBV19
size: few
J: TRBJ2-2
D: NA
CDR3: CASSIRDTGSNTGELFF
DNA: TGTGCCAGTAGTATCCGGGACACCGGGTCGAACACCGGGGAGCTGTTTTTT

V: TRBV20-1
size: NA
J: TRBJ2-7
D: TRBD2
CDR3: CSASSGEGYEQYF
DNA: TGCAGTGCCTCAAGCGGGGAGGGCTACGAGCAGTACTTC

V: TRBV18
size: NA
J: TRBJ2-5
D: NA
CDR3: CASSPWTDKETQYF
DNA: TGTGCCAGCTCCCCCTGGACAGATAAAGAGACCCAGTACTTC

V: TRBV19
size: NA
J: TRBJ2-2
D: NA
CDR3: CASSIAGGMNTGELFF
DNA: TGTGCCAGTAGTATAGCGGGCGGGATGAACACCGGGGAGCTGTTTTTT

V: TRBV7-2
size: NA
J: TRBJ2-7
D: TRBD2
CDR3: CAGSLESSGFYEQYF
DNA: TGCGCCGGCAGCTTAGAGTCTAGCGGGTTTTACGAGCAGTACTTC

V: TRBV7-9
size: NA
J: TRBJ1-5
D: NA
CDR3: CASSLEVSQPQHF
DNA: TGTGCCAGCAGCTTGGAGGTTTCACAGCCCCAGCATTTT

V: TRBV5-8
size: NA
J: TRBJ1-2
D: NA
CDR3: CASSLRVGYTF
DNA: TGTGCCAGCAGCTTGAGGGTTGGCTACACCTTC

V: TRBV5-1
size: NA
J: TRBJ2-2
D: TRBD1
CDR3: CASSRDRGRIGELFF
DNA: TGCGCCAGCAGCCGGGACAGGGGTCGTATCGGGGAGCTGTTTTTT

V: TRBV9
size: once
J: TRBJ2-5
D: NA
CDR3: CASGEAPEGTQYF
DNA: TGTGCCAGCGGCGAGGCCCCCGAAGGGACCCAGTACTTC